A single sample gave rise to the 20 T cell receptor beta chains below, sequenced in a study of blood T cell repertoires in COVID-19. TCRdb's table, derived via immunoSEQ multiplex PCR, lists solely in-frame clones and lacks some. The table lists 35,000 to 45,000 clones, 70% to 90% of them singletons. Sequencing used peripheral blood. The receptors shown here come from a woman aged 70 to 79 in a cohort sampled during active COVID-19.

The rearrangement uses TRBV11-2 and TRBJ2-5; the match to TRBD2 covers 14 bases. V dropped 3 bases and J dropped 4; count of bases not matched to a gene: 1. Germline values: CDR1 SGHAT, CDR2 FQNNGV. CDR3 length: 15 amino acids. CDR3 nucleotides: TGTGCCAGCAGCTTCGGACTAGCGGGGGGAGAGACCCAGTACTTC. Amino acid sequence: CASSFGLAGGETQYF.

This clone was recorded once. V gene TRBV28 combines with J gene TRBJ1-5, with 9 bases identical to TRBD1. The trim removed 6 bases at V and 1 base at J, leaving 4 bases unmatched. CDR3 length equals 15 residues. CDR1 and CDR2 (germline): MDHEN, SYDVKM. CDR3: CASSPQGASNQPQHF. The CDR3 nucleotides read TGTGCCAGCAGCCCACAGGGGGCGAGCAATCAGCCCCAGCATTTT.

V is TRBV6-6 and J is TRBJ2-4; D gene ambiguous. This CDR3 has 15 amino acids. V was pared by 10 bases and J by 0 bases, with 16 bases between. Per germline, CDR1 MNHNY and CDR2 SVGAGI (reference sequence). CDR3 residues: CATLKVIAAKNIQYF. The CDR3 region has the DNA TGTGCCACCCTTAAAGTAATAGCAGCCAAAAACATTCAGTACTTC.

V is TRBV7-2 and J is TRBJ2-1; 11 nucleotides line up with TRBD2. Germline assignment: CDR1 SGHTA and CDR2 FQGNSA. The V segment lost 5 bases and the J segment 5 bases; nucleotides outside the gene matches: 5. The CDR3 length is 15 residues. The CDR3 bases are TGTGCCAGCAGCCCTGGGACTAGCGGCCACAATGAGCAGTTCTTC. Translating it yields CASSPGTSGHNEQFF.

This clone was detected only once. This chain joins TRBV19 and TRBJ2-7; 7 bases are shared with TRBD2. Germline V gene data show CDR1 as LNHDA and CDR2 as SQIVND (reference sequence). The J segment lost 1 base and the V segment lost 8 bases, leaving 5 bases of the junction unmatched. There are 13 residues in the CDR3. The CDR3 sequence: CASGEGVSYEQYF. In DNA form, the CDR3 reads TGTGCCAGTGGGGAGGGCGTGTCCTACGAGCAGTACTTC.

V gene TRBV6-6 combines with J gene TRBJ1-2; weak D call: TRBD1 (6 bases). V lost 7 bases and J lost 4, with 19 bases in between. This CDR3 region has 15 residues. CDR1 and CDR2 from the germline V gene are MNHNY and SVGAGI (reference sequence). The CDR3 nucleotides read TGTGCCAGCACCGCCTCCAGGGGTATTAGCTATGGCTACACCTTC. Translated: CASTASRGISYGYTF.

The chain combines TRBV19 with TRBJ2-1; TRBD1 matches 7 bases. Trimming took 1 base from V and 6 from J; bases not matched to a gene: 9. The CDR3 runs to 16 residues. CDR1 is LNHDA, CDR2 SQIVND, per germline (reference sequence). The CDR3 nucleotides are TGTGCCAGTAGTATAGGGGGGACAGTGACTTTCAATGAGCAGTTCTTC. Its translation: CASSIGGTVTFNEQFF.

In this sample, this clone turned up once. The chain employs TRBV30 and TRBJ1-3; 12 bases are shared with TRBD1. The CDR3 contains 17 residues. The V gene end was trimmed by 3 bases and the J gene end by 7 bases; junction bases not matched to a gene: 13. From germline, CDR1 is GTSNPN and CDR2 SVGIG (reference sequence). This CDR3 is CAWSRPSGTGGSNTIYF. The CDR3 coding sequence is TGTGCCTGGAGCCGACCCTCCGGGACAGGGGGCTCGAACACCATATATTTT.

V usage is TRBV6-5 and J usage is TRBJ2-2; D unresolved. Germline CDR1 is MNHEY and CDR2 is SVGAGI. Trimming took 0 bases from V and 4 from J, leaving 12 bases between them. The CDR3 extends over 16 amino acids. The CDR3 bases are TGTGCCAGCAGTTACTCGAGGAACTTCGGCACCGGGGAGCTGTTTTTT. Translation: CASSYSRNFGTGELFF.

CDR3 protein: CSAIEGAYEQYF. CDR3 nucleotides: TGCAGTGCTATTGAGGGAGCCTACGAGCAGTACTTC. The gene calls are TRBV20-1 and TRBJ2-7; a weak D match, TRBD2 (5 bases). V gave up 4 bases and J gave up 2 bases, with 9 bases separating them. CDR1 and CDR2 from the germline V gene are DFQATT and SNEGSKA (reference sequence). The length of the CDR3 is 12 residues.

This clone occurred once. The chain links TRBV10-3 to TRBJ1-1; TRBD1 matches at 12 bases. CDR1 is ENHRY, CDR2 SYGVKD, per germline. Trimming took 4 bases from V and 13 from J; bases not matched to a gene: 7. This CDR3 region has 13 residues. The CDR3 loop reads CAISAGDRGHGFF. As DNA, the CDR3 is TGTGCCATCAGTGCAGGGGACAGGGGGCATGGTTTCTTT.

Comment on this clone: Distinct nucleotide sequences in the sample also encode this CDR3. CDR3 sequence: CASSQDQGVGYTF. CDR3 coding DNA: TGTGCCAGCAGCCAGGATCAGGGGGTTGGCTACACCTTC. The gene calls are TRBV3-1 (or the pseudogene TRBV3-2) and TRBJ1-2; TRBD1 aligns across 7 bases. CDR3 length: 13 amino acids. With V trimmed by 3 bases and J by 7 bases, 5 bases remained unmatched. Germline assignment: CDR1 LGHDT and CDR2 YNNKEL (reference sequence).

The CDR3 region is CASSLGGGGYYEQYF. CDR3 coding DNA: TGTGCCAGCAGCCTCGGTGGCGGCGGGTACTACGAGCAGTACTTC. The chain links TRBV3-1 (or the pseudogene TRBV3-2) to TRBJ2-7, with D perhaps TRBD2 (5 bases). Trimming left V 4 bases short and J 3 bases short, with 16 bases between. Germline V lookup: CDR1 LGHDT, CDR2 YNNKEL (reference sequence). This CDR3 contains 15 residues.

V and J are TRBV6-5 and TRBJ2-7; 9 bases align to TRBD1. The CDR3 has 14 amino acids. The ends lost 4 bases at V and 2 bases at J; junction bases unmatched: 3. Germline V gene data show CDR1 as MNHEY and CDR2 as SVGAGI. CDR3 protein: CASSSGTGTYEQYF. CDR3 DNA: TGTGCCAGCAGTTCCGGGACAGGGACCTACGAGCAGTACTTC.

The chain joins TRBV6-5 to TRBJ1-3, with no clear D. This CDR3 region has 13 residues. Germline values: CDR1 MNHEY, CDR2 SVGAGI. V was cut by 0 bases and J by 4 bases, with 4 bases left in between. The CDR3 DNA is TGTGCCAGCAGTTACTCGAGAGGAAACACCATATATTTT. This translates into CASSYSRGNTIYF.

In this sample, this clone turned up a few times. The chain combines TRBV10-3 with TRBJ2-2; 7 nucleotides line up with TRBD1. The CDR3 runs to 16 residues. With 1 base clipped from V and 3 bases from J, the junction kept 5 bases outside the gene matches. Germline values: CDR1 ENHRY, CDR2 SYGVKD. The DNA of the CDR3 is TGTGCCATCAGTGAGTTTGACAGGGTGGACACCGGGGAGCTGTTTTTT. This translates into CAISEFDRVDTGELFF.

V gene TRBV10-2 combines with J gene TRBJ2-2; D may be TRBD2 (6 bases). The V end was cut by 0 bases, the J end by 2 bases, with 13 bases between. Germline V gene sequence: CDR1 WSHSY, CDR2 SAAADI. The CDR3 sequence is 17 residues long. CDR3 protein: CASSESRGRGNTGELFF. The CDR3 DNA is TGCGCCAGCAGTGAGTCCAGAGGGCGGGGAAACACCGGGGAGCTGTTTTTT.

The rearrangement uses TRBV18 and TRBJ2-2; D perhaps matches TRBD2 (6 bases). The CDR3 length is 16 residues. The germline V gene encodes CDR1 KGHSH and CDR2 LQKENI. The ends were cut back, 3 bases at V and 4 bases at J, with 15 bases in the middle. CDR3 in amino acids: CASSPESRTTTGELFF. CDR3 DNA: TGTGCCAGCTCACCTGAGAGTCGGACTACCACCGGGGAGCTGTTTTTT.

This clone came up a few times. This rearrangement joins TRBV10-2 to TRBJ2-2; 10 positions match TRBD1. This CDR3 is built from 13 residues. Germline lookup yields CDR1 WSHSY and CDR2 SAAADI. V lost 8 bases and J lost 4; bases outside the gene matches: 1. The CDR3 DNA follows: TGCGCCAGCCGGGACAGGGGCACCGGGGAGCTGTTTTTT. It encodes CASRDRGTGELFF.

J is TRBJ2-5 and V is TRBV19, with D possibly TRBD2 on 5 matching bases. Between the trimmed V and J ends, which lost 2 bases and 7 bases, there was a span of 14 bases. This CDR3 has 14 residues. The germline gives CDR1 LNHDA, CDR2 SQIVND (reference sequence). Written as DNA, the CDR3 is TGTGCCAGTAGTATACCTTCTGGCCGGGGGACCCAGTACTTC. Translating gives CASSIPSGRGTQYF. Together with reference TRBV19 and TRBJ2-5, the CDR3 gives the full variable domain: DGGITQSPKYLFRKEGQNVTLSCEQNLNHDAMYWYRQDPGQGLRLIYYSQIVNDFQKGDIAEGYSVSREKKESFPLTVTSAQKNPTAFYLCASSIPSGRGTQYFGPGTRLLVL.